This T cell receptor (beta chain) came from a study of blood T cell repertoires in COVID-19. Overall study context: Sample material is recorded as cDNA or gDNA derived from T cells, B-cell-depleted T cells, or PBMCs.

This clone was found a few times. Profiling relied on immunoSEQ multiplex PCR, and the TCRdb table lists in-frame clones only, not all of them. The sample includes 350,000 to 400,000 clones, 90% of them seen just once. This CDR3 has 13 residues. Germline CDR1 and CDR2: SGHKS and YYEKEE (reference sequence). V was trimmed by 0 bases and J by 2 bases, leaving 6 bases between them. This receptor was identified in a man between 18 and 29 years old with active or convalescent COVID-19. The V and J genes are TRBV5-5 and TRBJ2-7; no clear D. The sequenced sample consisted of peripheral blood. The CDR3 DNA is TGTGCCAGCAGCTTGGTTAACACCTACGAGCAGTACTTC. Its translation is CASSLVNTYEQYF. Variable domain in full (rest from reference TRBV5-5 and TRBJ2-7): DAGVTQSPTHLIKTRGQQVTLRCSPISGHKSVSWYQQVLGQGPQFIFQYYEKEERGRGNFPDRFSARQFPNYSSELNVNALLLGDSALYLCASSLVNTYEQYFGPGTRLTVT.